These T cell receptor beta chains were read from a single sample in a study of cytomegalovirus exposure and HLA in healthy donors. The protocol was immunoSEQ multiplex PCR, while the TCRdb copy is restricted to in-frame clones and leaves out a portion. Seen here are 100,000 to 150,000 clones, about 96% observed once, and the top ten hold 1.7%. The sequencing input was PBMCs. The receptors derive from a man younger than 30 in good health and CMV-seronegative. Both conserved end residues are part of each CDR3. The D gene is left open where the match is weak. Some rows mark clone size as missing; the rest say once, few, many or name a class of expanded clone.

clone size	D gene	V gene	J gene	CDR3 DNA	CDR3 protein
once	.	TRBV29-1	TRBJ2-6	TGCAGCGGCAACCGGGACATCTCTGGGGCCAACGTCCTGACTTTC	CSGNRDISGANVLTF
.	TRBD1	TRBV28	TRBJ2-7	TGTGCCAGCATCACAGGGGGCAAAGAACTTCGGGGATACGAGCAGTACTTC	CASITGGKELRGYEQYF
.	.	TRBV10-3	TRBJ1-2	TGTGCCACTCAGGGCGGGGGAAAGGATGGCTACACCTTC	CATQGGGKDGYTF
few	.	TRBV28	TRBJ1-5	TGTGCCAGCAGCAGTTACCTCAATCAGCCCCAGCATTTT	CASSSYLNQPQHF
.	.	TRBV13	TRBJ2-7	TGTGCCAGCAGCGCGGGACCATTCTACGAGCAGTACTTC	CASSAGPFYEQYF
once	.	TRBV9	TRBJ2-2	TGTGCCAGCAGCCCTCCTAGTACCGGGGAGCTGTTTTTT	CASSPPSTGELFF
once	.	TRBV28	TRBJ2-1	TGTGCCAGCAGTTTTGGGTATACAGGTGAGCAGTTCTTC	CASSFGYTGEQFF
.	TRBD2	TRBV5-4	TRBJ2-1	TGTGCCAGCAGCCCTTCTAGCGGGCATCGTGTTGAGCAGTTCTTC	CASSPSSGHRVEQFF
.	TRBD1	TRBV30	TRBJ1-4	TGTGCCTGGAGTATGGGACAGGGAGGTGAAAAACTGTTTTTT	CAWSMGQGGEKLFF
.	TRBD1	TRBV16	TRBJ2-7	TGTGCCAGCAGCCCTTTCGTCTGGGACAGGGGTTCCTACGAGCAGTACTTC	CASSPFVWDRGSYEQYF
.	.	TRBV9	TRBJ2-1	TGTGCCAGCAGCTCCCCAGAAAGTTACAATGAGCAGTTCTTC	CASSSPESYNEQFF
.	TRBD2	TRBV2	TRBJ2-5	TGTGCCAGCAGTGGGGGACTAGCGGAAGAGACCCAGTACTTC	CASSGGLAEETQYF
once	.	TRBV7-9	TRBJ2-1	TGTGCCAGCAGCTTAGATGGAGCGTACAATGAGCAGTTCTTC	CASSLDGAYNEQFF
once	TRBD1	TRBV11-2	TRBJ2-7	TGTGCCAGCAGCCTAGGACAGGGGGCCTACGAGCAGTACTTC	CASSLGQGAYEQYF
.	TRBD2	TRBV7-9	TRBJ2-3	TGTGCCAGCAGCCGTACTAGCGGGAGGGAGGCAGATACGCAGTATTTT	CASSRTSGREADTQYF
.	.	TRBV29-1	TRBJ2-7	TGCAGCGTTGAGGCGGCCTACGAGCAGTACTTC	CSVEAAYEQYF
.	.	TRBV7-6	TRBJ2-1	TGTGCCAGCAGCCCTCAGGGCAATGAGCAGTTCTTC	CASSPQGNEQFF
.	.	TRBV7-8	TRBJ2-1	TGTGCCAGCAGCCCCGGCTACAATGAGCAGTTCTTC	CASSPGYNEQFF
.	.	TRBV7-2	TRBJ1-5	TGTGCCAGCAGCTCGAGACAGGCTAGGAGCAATCAGCCCCAGCATTTT	CASSSRQARSNQPQHF
.	TRBD2	TRBV7-2	TRBJ2-5	TGTGCCAGCAGCTTAACTAGCGGGGGGCAAGAGACCCAGTACTTC	CASSLTSGGQETQYF
.	TRBD2	TRBV9	TRBJ2-1	TGTGCCAGCAGCGCCCGGACTAGCGGCTACAATGAGCAGTTCTTC	CASSARTSGYNEQFF
.	.	TRBV12-2	TRBJ2-2	TGTGCAAGTCGCTTAGGGGCCACCGGGGAGCTGTTTTTT	CASRLGATGELFF
.	TRBD1	TRBV7-2	TRBJ2-7	TGTGCCAGCAGGTTGACAGGGCTCAGCTCCTACGAGCAGTACTTC	CASRLTGLSSYEQYF
.	.	TRBV21-1	TRBJ2-5	TGTGCCAGCAGCAAAAAATACAGGGAAAGAGGCCAAGAGACCCAGTACTTC	CASSKKYRERGQETQYF
.	TRBD1	TRBV5-6	TRBJ2-7	TGTGCCAGCAGCCTAAGCCTGACAGGGGTAAACTACGAGCAGTACTTC	CASSLSLTGVNYEQYF
.	.	TRBV27	TRBJ2-1	TGTGCCAGCAGTTGGGCGGGGCGGTTTGGTGAGCAGTTCTTC	CASSWAGRFGEQFF
.	TRBD1	TRBV6-6	TRBJ1-5	TGTGCCAGCAGTTACGGGCAGGGGGCCGTTCAGCCCCAGCATTTT	CASSYGQGAVQPQHF
once	TRBD1	TRBV19	TRBJ2-5	TGTGCCAGTAGTATGCCAGGGGGCCCAGAGACCCAGTACTTC	CASSMPGGPETQYF
.	TRBD2	TRBV9	TRBJ2-1	TGTGCCAGCAGCCCCGCCGGGAGGGTCCTCGATCACAATGAGCAGTTCTTC	CASSPAGRVLDHNEQFF
.	.	TRBV7-2	TRBJ2-7	TGTGCCAGCAGCTCGAGCGCGATCCCCTACGAGCAGTACTTC	CASSSSAIPYEQYF
.	.	TRBV28	TRBJ2-1	TGTGCCAGCAGGTCGGGGTCCCTCGGTGAGCAGTTCTTC	CASRSGSLGEQFF
.	TRBD1	TRBV5-6	TRBJ2-7	TGTGCCAGCAGCTTGGGGACAGGGGTGTTCGAGCAGTACTTC	CASSLGTGVFEQYF
.	TRBD2	TRBV30	TRBJ2-3	TGTGCCTGGCTAGCGGATCCTGCGGATACGCAGTATTTT	CAWLADPADTQYF
.	TRBD2	TRBV11-3	TRBJ2-2	TGTGCCAGCAGCGACAAGGGCGGGAGGAACACCGGGGAGCTGTTTTTT	CASSDKGGRNTGELFF
few	TRBD1	TRBV7-2	TRBJ2-7	TGTGCCAGCAGCTTAGCGGGACAGGTCAACGAGCAGTACTTC	CASSLAGQVNEQYF
.	.	TRBV4-1	TRBJ2-1	TGCGCCAGCAGCCAAGGGTCTAGCTCCTACAATGAGCAGTTCTTC	CASSQGSSSYNEQFF
.	TRBD1	TRBV19	TRBJ1-3	TGTGCCAGTACCACGGACAGGGTCATCGGCACCATATATTTT	CASTTDRVIGTIYF
once	.	TRBV18	TRBJ2-1	TGTGCCAGCTCACCAAGAGGGGGTCCCTACAATGAGCAGTTCTTC	CASSPRGGPYNEQFF
.	.	TRBV7-2	TRBJ1-1	TGTGCCAGCAGCTTGTTGTCAGGGAACACTGAAGCTTTCTTT	CASSLLSGNTEAFF
.	TRBD1	TRBV10-2	TRBJ1-2	TGCGCCAGCAGCATACCGGGACAGGGCTATGGCTACACCTTC	CASSIPGQGYGYTF
.	.	TRBV18	TRBJ2-2	TGTGCCAGCTCGCCATCCTTTGGTACTAACACCGGGGAGCTGTTTTTT	CASSPSFGTNTGELFF
.	.	TRBV27	TRBJ2-7	TGTGCCAGCAGTTACAATCTAGCGCCTAGCTACGAGCAGTACTTC	CASSYNLAPSYEQYF
.	TRBD1	TRBV19	TRBJ2-7	TGTGCCAGTAGTATGGGACAGTCCTACGAGCAGTACTTC	CASSMGQSYEQYF
.	.	TRBV19	TRBJ2-7	TGTGCCAGTAGTACGCAGGCCCAGGGGTACGAGCAGTACTTC	CASSTQAQGYEQYF
.	.	TRBV7-9	TRBJ2-1	TGTGCCACACGACCGGGCAGCGGAACTTACAATGAGCAGTTCTTC	CATRPGSGTYNEQFF
.	.	TRBV5-4	TRBJ2-3	TGTGCCAGCAGCCTCCGACTAGAGGAGGGCACAGATACGCAGTATTTT	CASSLRLEEGTDTQYF
.	.	TRBV7-9	TRBJ2-1	TGTGCCAGCAGCTTAAGGACGGCGGGGCCAAGCGGGTATGAGCAGTTCTTC	CASSLRTAGPSGYEQFF
.	TRBD1	TRBV4-3	TRBJ2-3	TGCGCCAGCAGCCAAGATTGGGGACAGGGTTTTGCAGATACGCAGTATTTT	CASSQDWGQGFADTQYF
.	TRBD2	TRBV7-2	TRBJ2-3	TGTGCCAGCAGCTTAGCGGGGGGGCGGGAGGAAGTTTCAGATACGCAGTATTTT	CASSLAGGREEVSDTQYF
.	TRBD2	TRBV7-2	TRBJ2-7	TGTGCCAGCAGCTTAGGACTAGCGGGGACCTACGAGCAGTACTTC	CASSLGLAGTYEQYF
.	TRBD2	TRBV10-3	TRBJ2-7	TGTGCCATCACCCAGGGTGGTAGCGGGAGCTCCTACGAGCAGTACTTC	CAITQGGSGSSYEQYF
once	.	TRBV11-3	TRBJ1-2	TGTGCCAGCAGCCATCAGGAGGGCTATGGCTACACCTTC	CASSHQEGYGYTF
few	TRBD1	TRBV2	TRBJ1-2	TGTGCCATTGCGGGACAGGGGGCGGATGGCTACACCTTC	CAIAGQGADGYTF
.	.	TRBV30	TRBJ2-3	TGTGCCTGGAGTGTACAGTGGGATACGCAGTATTTT	CAWSVQWDTQYF
.	.	TRBV5-6	TRBJ2-7	TGTGCCAGCAGCTTGTGGGACGGGAGCTCCTACGAGCAGTACTTC	CASSLWDGSSYEQYF